This T cell receptor (beta chain) was sequenced during a study of cytomegalovirus exposure and HLA in healthy donors. Study-level results: It was fewer than 200 TCR beta chains that were listed as cytomegalovirus-associated. Many donors shared some public TCRs, even though most TCR sequences were rare.

The table came from immunoSEQ multiplex PCR; TCRdb's copy has only in-frame clones and leaves some out. The table lists about 170,000 clones, 86% of them singletons. A remark on this clone: The antigen is undetermined.

J gave up 4 bases and V 0 bases, and 12 bases lay outside the gene matches. Germline CDR1 LGHNA, CDR2 YSLEER. The CDR3 runs to 19 residues. This receptor was identified in a man between 18 and 35 years old in good health and CMV-seropositive. This chain connects TRBV4-3 to TRBJ2-7; 13 nucleotides agree with TRBD2. Sequencing was done on a sample of PBMCs. The CDR3 region has the DNA TGCGCCAGCAGCCAAGATGCTAGGGGACTAGCGGGATCGAAATACGAGCAGTACTTC. Translating it yields CASSQDARGLAGSKYEQYF.